A selection of T cell receptor beta chains follows, all from one sample in a study of cytomegalovirus exposure and HLA in healthy donors. Clones were read by immunoSEQ multiplex PCR, and TCRdb kept only the in-frame ones, dropping some. The sample consists of about 140,000 clones, approximately 82% of them appearing once. What was sequenced was PBMCs. Source of these receptors: a man aged 35 to 55 in good health and CMV-seronegative. The CDR3 runs from the conserved cysteine through the conserved F or W. A D gene is named only where the DNA matches it firmly. Expanded clones are given a class, and other clones once, few, many or no size at all.

V: TRBV9
J: TRBJ1-1
D: .
size: .
DNA: TGTGCCAGCAGCGCCGGGCGGCAGGGGACTGAAGCTTTCTTT
CDR3: CASSAGRQGTEAFF

V: TRBV19
J: TRBJ1-1
D: .
size: .
DNA: TGTGCCAGTAGTACCACAGAGAACACTGAAGCTTTCTTT
CDR3: CASSTTENTEAFF

V: TRBV4-2
J: TRBJ2-2
D: TRBD2
size: .
DNA: TGTGCCAGCAGCCAAAACTTGGGACTAGCGGGAGCCGGGACCGGGGAGCTGTTTTTT
CDR3: CASSQNLGLAGAGTGELFF

V: TRBV7-2
J: TRBJ2-5
D: .
size: .
DNA: TGTGCCAGCAGCCAACAGGTCTTGGTCCAAGAGACCCAGTACTTC
CDR3: CASSQQVLVQETQYF

V: TRBV19
J: TRBJ1-2
D: .
size: .
DNA: TGTGCCAGTAGTATAGTTCCGGGGTCTGGCTACACCTTC
CDR3: CASSIVPGSGYTF

V: TRBV10-3
J: TRBJ2-7
D: .
size: .
DNA: TGTGCCATCGCGCGACACATCTACGAGCAGTACTTC
CDR3: CAIARHIYEQYF

V: TRBV7-2
J: TRBJ2-7
D: TRBD1
size: .
DNA: TGTGCCAGCAGCTCCGGGACAGTCGACTACGAGCAGTACTTC
CDR3: CASSSGTVDYEQYF

V: TRBV7-3
J: TRBJ2-5
D: .
size: .
DNA: TGTGCCAGCAGCCTACTACCCCAAGAGACCCAGTACTTC
CDR3: CASSLLPQETQYF

V: TRBV9
J: TRBJ2-7
D: .
size: .
DNA: TGTGCCAGCAGCCCCCTCGGGGGAGTGAGCTACGAGCAGTACTTC
CDR3: CASSPLGGVSYEQYF

V: TRBV7-8
J: TRBJ2-1
D: .
size: once
DNA: TGTGCCAGCAGCTTTCAACTCCCGGATGAGCAGTTCTTC
CDR3: CASSFQLPDEQFF

V: TRBV5-4
J: TRBJ2-1
D: .
size: .
DNA: TGTGCCAGCAGCTTCTTACGACAGGCGAATGAGCAGTTCTTC
CDR3: CASSFLRQANEQFF

V: TRBV28
J: TRBJ1-2
D: .
size: .
DNA: TGTGCCAGCAGTGAGGACTATGGCTACACCTTC
CDR3: CASSEDYGYTF

V: TRBV9
J: TRBJ2-6
D: .
size: .
DNA: TGTGCCAGCAGCATGCTTTCCGGGACTGCTAGCTCTGGGGCCAACGTCCTGACTTTC
CDR3: CASSMLSGTASSGANVLTF

V: TRBV6-5
J: TRBJ1-4
D: .
size: .
DNA: TGTGCCAGCAGTTACGGCAAGGGAGGGAGTGAAAAACTGTTTTTT
CDR3: CASSYGKGGSEKLFF

V: TRBV2
J: TRBJ2-7
D: .
size: few
DNA: TGTGCCAGCAGACAGTCCTACGAGCAGTACTTC
CDR3: CASRQSYEQYF

V: TRBV27
J: TRBJ2-7
D: TRBD1
size: few
DNA: TGTGCCAGCAGTTTAATACAGGGGGCCTACGAGCAGTACTTC
CDR3: CASSLIQGAYEQYF

V: TRBV11-2
J: TRBJ2-7
D: .
size: .
DNA: TGTGCCAGCAGCTTAGATGCGGCAGATTACGAGCAGTACTTC
CDR3: CASSLDAADYEQYF

V: TRBV10-3
J: TRBJ1-4
D: TRBD1
size: .
DNA: TGTGCCATCAGCCCGGGACAGGGATCTAATGAAAAACTGTTTTTT
CDR3: CAISPGQGSNEKLFF